The 5 T cell receptor beta chains in this list originate from one sample, sequenced in a study of glioma-infiltrating T cells after dendritic cell vaccination. Noted time point: after dendritic cell vaccination, including at tumor progression/relapse. Data came from immunoSEQ multiplex PCR; TCRdb stores just in-frame clones and leaves some out. The table shows tens of thousands of clones, with 75% to 90% occurring only once. The specimen comprised blood, sampled after dendritic cell vaccination. These receptors were taken from a human donor with glioblastoma.

This chain uses TRBV10-3 with TRBJ1-4; 9 nucleotides match TRBD1. V lost 5 bases, J lost 6 bases, and 4 bases stayed unmatched. In germline, CDR1 is ENHRY, CDR2 SYGVKD. The CDR3 runs to 14 residues. CDR3 nucleotides: TGTGCCATCAGTTCAGACAGGGGGGATGAAAAACTGTTTTTT. As protein: CAISSDRGDEKLFF.

The chain couples TRBV15 to TRBJ2-1; 8 nucleotides agree with TRBD2. Germline trimming cut 0 bases from V and 10 bases from J; bases unmatched to any gene: 11. The germline CDR1 and CDR2 sequences are LNHNV and YYDKDF (reference sequence). The CDR3 spans 16 residues. The CDR3 region has the DNA TGTGCCACCAGCAGAGATCTGGGCGGGGGGACTCGGGAGCAGTTCTTC. It translates to CATSRDLGGGTREQFF.

This chain joins TRBV29-1 and TRBJ2-7; 7 bases agree with TRBD2. The CDR3 length is 12 residues. In germline, CDR1 is SQVTM, CDR2 ANQGSEA. V shed 5 bases and J 0 bases; nucleotides not matched to a gene: 1. Here the CDR3 DNA reads TGCAGCGTTTGGGAGGGCTCCTACGAGCAGTACTTC. It is translated as CSVWEGSYEQYF.

The CDR3 reads CAWSPGTGKNTEAFF. CDR3 bases: TGTGCCTGGAGTCCCGGGACAGGGAAGAACACTGAAGCTTTCTTT. The V call is TRBV30, the J call TRBJ1-1, with TRBD1 identical over 9 bases. This CDR3 is built from 15 residues. Germline CDR1 GTSNPN, CDR2 SVGIG (reference sequence). J was trimmed by 1 base and V by 2 bases; bases with no gene match: 5.

The chain recombines TRBV27 with TRBJ1-6; TRBD1 matches 9 bases. V was pared by 5 bases and J by 10 bases, with 3 bases of the junction left unmatched. Germline V lookup: CDR1 MNHEY, CDR2 SMNVEV (reference sequence). This CDR3 spans 13 amino acids. The CDR3 is CASSRDRESPLHF. In DNA form, the CDR3 reads TGTGCCAGCAGTAGGGACAGGGAATCACCCCTCCACTTT.